These 17 T cell receptor beta chains were all obtained from the same sample, sequenced in a study of T-cell memory formation after mild COVID-19. TCRdb itself ran the 5' RACE reads through MiXCR, one entry per CDR3 protein. The sample includes 500,000 to 650,000 distinct CDR3 sequences, roughly 20% of them seen just once. The sequenced sample consisted of PBMCs or a T cell subset sorted from them (not recorded which). These receptors all come from an adult woman who had mild COVID-19 (a few samples of this study predate the infection). Cell type and time point are not known.

The rearrangement uses TRBV13 and TRBJ2-7; D gene unclear. V lost 4 bases to trimming and J lost 2 bases, with 6 bases between them. The CDR3 extends over 12 amino acids. Germline V CDR1 and CDR2: PRHDT, FYEKMQ (reference sequence). The CDR3 DNA is TGTGCCAGCAGCTCCCGACCCTACGAGCAGTACTTC. Its protein product is CASSSRPYEQYF.

Written as DNA, the CDR3 is TGCGCCAGCAGCCCCGGGACAGCTTTTAATGAAAAACTGTTTTTT. This sequence encodes CASSPGTAFNEKLFF. V gene TRBV5-1 combines with J gene TRBJ1-4; 7 bases match TRBD1. The CDR3 length is 15 residues. Trimming took 4 bases from V and 4 from J; bases not matched to a gene: 7. Germline lookup yields CDR1 SGHRS and CDR2 YFSETQ.

This clonotype was observed many times. The chain joins TRBV7-9 to TRBJ2-3; D is uncertain. The germline V gene has CDR1 SEHNR and CDR2 FQNEAQ (reference sequence). The CDR3 runs to 14 residues. The ends were cut back, 5 bases at V and 1 base at J, with 10 bases in the middle. CDR3 loop: CASSTGHGTDTQYF. CDR3 coding DNA: TGTGCCAGCAGCACCGGGCACGGCACAGATACGCAGTATTTT.

This clonotype was seen a handful of times. V and J are TRBV7-6 and TRBJ2-1, with unresolved D. The CDR3 extends over 14 amino acids. The germline V gene has CDR1 SGHVS and CDR2 FNYEAQ. Deletions cut 5 bases from V and 4 bases from J, with 12 bases between. The DNA for the CDR3 is TGTGCCAGCAGCCCCCTTGAAGTATACAATGAGCAGTTCTTC. This gives the protein CASSPLEVYNEQFF.

The chain is built from TRBV9 and TRBJ2-3; 9 bases match TRBD1. The CDR3 runs to 18 residues. CDR1 SGDLS and CDR2 YYNGEE come from the germline V gene. Trimming removed 4 bases from V and 4 bases from J; junction bases left unmatched: 16. This CDR3 reads CASSPGTGRAVVPDTQYF. The CDR3 region has the DNA TGTGCCAGCAGCCCAGGGACAGGGCGCGCCGTTGTACCAGATACGCAGTATTTT.

The table lists this clonotype with a count of one. V and J are TRBV6-6 and TRBJ2-1; D remains ambiguous. Germline lookup yields CDR1 MNHNY and CDR2 SVGAGI (reference sequence). This CDR3 comprises 14 residues. With 2 bases removed from V and 14 bases from J, the gap between germline ends came to 19 bases. CDR3: CASSYRRDGLEEFF. CDR3 nucleotides: TGTGCCAGCAGTTACCGGCGCGACGGTTTAGAGGAGTTCTTC.

The chain has TRBV20-1 and TRBJ1-3; D gene uncertain. The germline gives CDR1 DFQATT, CDR2 SNEGSKA (reference sequence). V was shortened by 7 bases and J by 4 bases, with 14 bases between the two germline ends. The CDR3 consists of 13 residues. CDR3 residues: CSVAKPGGNTIYF. DNA of the CDR3: TGCAGTGTTGCGAAACCGGGAGGAAACACCATATATTTT.

This clonotype was seen more than once but under ten times. The chain combines TRBV3-1 with TRBJ2-3; D is unclear. The germline CDR1 and CDR2 sequences are LGHDT and YNNKEL (reference sequence). Deletions cut 0 bases from V and 0 bases from J, with 10 bases between. This CDR3 region has 16 residues. The CDR3 loop is CASSQEGSPSTDTQYF. The CDR3 DNA reads TGTGCCAGCAGCCAAGAGGGATCCCCTAGCACAGATACGCAGTATTTT.

This clonotype was detected a few times. The gene calls are TRBV11-2 and TRBJ1-6; 7 bases agree with TRBD1. Germline lookup yields CDR1 SGHAT and CDR2 FQNNGV. This CDR3 contains 15 residues. V lost 3 bases to trimming and J lost 5 bases; unmatched junction nucleotides: 4. The CDR3 DNA follows: TGTGCCAGCAGCTTCTGGGACAGCGATAATTCACCCCTCCACTTT. Translated: CASSFWDSDNSPLHF.

The V gene is TRBV9, the J gene TRBJ2-3, with D possibly being TRBD2 (5 bases). Per the germline V gene, CDR1 is SGDLS and CDR2 is YYNGEE. This CDR3 is 15 amino acids long. Trimming shortened V by 0 bases and J by 4 bases, and 12 bases separated the two germline ends. Here the CDR3 reads CASSVDGMGADTQYF. The DNA for the CDR3 is TGTGCCAGCAGCGTAGACGGGATGGGCGCAGATACGCAGTATTTT. Together with reference TRBV9 and TRBJ2-3, the CDR3 gives the full variable domain: DSGVTQTPKHLITATGQRVTLRCSPRSGDLSVYWYQQSLDQGLQFLIQYYNGEERAKGNILERFSAQQFPDLHSELNLSSLELGDSALYFCASSVDGMGADTQYFGPGTRLTVL.

This chain links TRBV20-1 with TRBJ2-7; 9 bases agree with TRBD1. V lost 3 bases to trimming and J lost 0 bases; unmatched junction nucleotides: 6. Germline CDR1 DFQATT, CDR2 SNEGSKA (reference sequence). The CDR3 is 15 residues long. The CDR3, as DNA: TGCAGTGCTAGTTCCGGACAGGGGCTCTCCTACGAGCAGTACTTC. Translating it yields CSASSGQGLSYEQYF.

This clonotype was observed many times. V is TRBV10-2 and J is TRBJ2-7; weak D call: TRBD2 (6 bases). This CDR3 region has 14 residues. The germline CDR1 and CDR2 sequences are WSHSY and SAAADI. Between the trimmed V and J ends, which lost 7 bases and 7 bases, there was a span of 20 bases. The CDR3 DNA reads TGCGCCAGCACTGGAGCGGGTTCAATACGGGAGCAGTACTTC. Translated: CASTGAGSIREQYF.

The chain recombines TRBV4-2 with TRBJ2-7; the D is unclear. This CDR3 has 14 residues. CDR1 and CDR2 from the germline V gene are LGHNA and YNFKEQ. Trimming took 0 bases from V and 0 from J, leaving 6 bases between them. The CDR3 region is CASSQELLSYEQYF. In DNA, the CDR3 is TGTGCCAGCAGCCAAGAACTACTCTCCTACGAGCAGTACTTC.

The CDR3 sequence: CASSAQAGSTDTQYF. The CDR3 nucleotides read TGTGCCAGCAGCGCGCAGGCGGGGTCCACAGATACGCAGTATTTT. The chain links TRBV9 to TRBJ2-3; weak D call: TRBD2 (6 bases). Germline V gives CDR1 SGDLS, CDR2 YYNGEE. Trimming took 3 bases from V and 2 from J, leaving 13 bases between them. The CDR3 loop spans 15 amino acids.

This chain links TRBV7-8 with TRBJ2-3, with 12 bases matching TRBD2. Trimming cost V 1 base and J 4 bases; bases outside gene matches: 9. The CDR3 consists of 18 residues. Germline loops: CDR1 SGHVS, CDR2 FQNEAQ. The CDR3 sequence: CASSLELAGGKSADTQYF. Written as DNA, the CDR3 is TGTGCCAGCAGCTTAGAACTAGCGGGAGGTAAAAGCGCAGATACGCAGTATTTT.

This chain links TRBV3-1 with TRBJ2-7; 10 positions match TRBD2. The CDR3 is made up of 20 amino acids. Germline assignment: CDR1 LGHDT and CDR2 YNNKEL (reference sequence). V shed 3 bases and J 2 bases; nucleotides not matched to a gene: 19. DNA of the CDR3: TGTGCCAGCAGCCACCACCGACAAGGTACTAGCGGGACCCTGGCCTACGAGCAGTACTTC. This gives the protein CASSHHRQGTSGTLAYEQYF.

V usage is TRBV15 and J usage is TRBJ1-1; D possibly corresponds to TRBD1 (5 bases). Germline V gene sequence: CDR1 LNHNV, CDR2 YYDKDF (reference sequence). The V gene lost 5 bases and the J gene lost 4 bases, with 20 bases spanning the gap. The CDR3 runs to 16 residues. The CDR3 here is CATSPGRRTGGTEAFF. CDR3 DNA sequence: TGTGCCACCAGCCCCGGGCGAAGGACGGGGGGCACTGAAGCTTTCTTT.